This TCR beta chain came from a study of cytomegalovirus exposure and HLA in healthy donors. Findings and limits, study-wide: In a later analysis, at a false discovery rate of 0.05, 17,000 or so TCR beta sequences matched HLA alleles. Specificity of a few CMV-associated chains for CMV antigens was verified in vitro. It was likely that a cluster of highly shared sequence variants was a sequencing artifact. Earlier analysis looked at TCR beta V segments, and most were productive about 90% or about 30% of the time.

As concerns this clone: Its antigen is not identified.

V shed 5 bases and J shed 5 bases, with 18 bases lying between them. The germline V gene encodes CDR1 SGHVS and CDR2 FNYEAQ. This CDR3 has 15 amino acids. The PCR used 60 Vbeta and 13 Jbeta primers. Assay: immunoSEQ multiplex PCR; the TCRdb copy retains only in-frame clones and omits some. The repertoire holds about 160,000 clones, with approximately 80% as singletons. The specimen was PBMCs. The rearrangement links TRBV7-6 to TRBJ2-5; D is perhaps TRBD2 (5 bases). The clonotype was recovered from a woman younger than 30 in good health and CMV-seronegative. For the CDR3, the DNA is TGTGCCAGCAGCCCCCTGTCCGGGGTCGGGGAGACCCAGTACTTC. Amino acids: CASSPLSGVGETQYF.